This T cell receptor beta chain originates from a study of shared clonotypes between healthy human individuals (dated by TCRdb to about 2020). About the investigation overall: A few men and two women, aged 18 to 49 years, made up the cohort. Per donor, three plates each were used for CD4 naive and CD4 memory, two for CD8 naive, and one for CD8 memory. Blood TCR repertoires of about five healthy adults were deeply sequenced to estimate repertoire size and the extent of clonotype sharing between individuals. To increase sequencing depth and limit assay-specific biases, different laboratories used diverse techniques to prepare libraries and sequence TCR repertoires. Per donor, leukapheresis produced somewhere between about 0.85 and 10 billion PBMCs.

TCR CDR3 regions were amplified from genomic DNA by multiplex PCR using the deep immunoSEQ assay. For each cell subset, the extracted genomic DNA was distributed evenly across all wells of several immunoSEQ 96-well plates, and each plate served as one replicate. Each replicate PCR for sorted subsets received 150 to 250 ng genomic DNA, equal to roughly 29,000 T cell genomes. Purified libraries were measured with a Qubit 3.0 fluorometer, size-checked on a Bioanalyzer 2100, and measured again with the KAPA Library Quantification kit. Every immunoSEQ 96-well plate was sequenced on a separate single-read 150-cycle Illumina NextSeq 550 flow cell. The paper's processing steps were these. Because only junctional sequences without quality scores were contained in the immunoSEQ output, filtering matching that applied to full-length reads could not be performed. Sequences were annotated with PyIR, a Python wrapper for IgBLAST v1.9, and V/J genes and CDR3 were assigned using IMGT germline references. Reads were removed for weak V/J assignments (E-value above 1e-6), missing CDR3, stop codons, out-of-frame junctions, or ambiguous translated residues. V3J clonotypes were defined as sequences sharing the same inferred V gene, J gene, and CDR3 amino acid sequence. The percentage overlap between two repertoires was calculated by dividing the number of shared unique clonotypes by the size of the smaller repertoire. Richness of each repertoire was evaluated using RTK rarefaction, the Chao1 estimator, and Recon v2.1 estimates of unobserved clonotypes. Generation probabilities were computed with OLGA for all TCRbeta clonotypes obtained by the gDNA method from several donors. TCRdb limited this immuneACCESS table to in-frame rearrangements with V and J called. A share of clones is missing; checked studies link under half to unresolved V genes, and the rest is unexplained. V, J and clone size are taken as reported in that table, and D and trimming were inferred from the DNA itself. In this sample the table shows roughly 1,000,000 clones, around 78% of which occur a single time. 0.52% of the sample comes from the top ten.

Trimming leaves V shorter by 3 bases and J shorter by 0 bases, with the junction holding 4 bases beyond the gene matches. Based on the germline V gene, the CDR1 and CDR2 sequences are SGHRS and YFSETQ. Including cysteine and phenylalanine, the CDR3 has 15 amino acids. Only the CDR3 part of the read is kept: 45 bases, read in frame from the first base. Healthy HIV-negative adults with no recently reported acute infections or vaccinations were included as donors. Every donor was a Caucasian adult living in Nashville, Tennessee, USA. CD4+ T cells were enriched by magnetic negative selection; naive cells were then positively selected on CD45RA, and the negative fraction formed the memory subset. Blood was obtained by leukapheresis, after which PBMCs were separated by Ficoll-Histopaque density gradient centrifugation and cryopreserved in liquid nitrogen vapor phase. Purity and quantity of every magnetically sorted T cell population were checked by analytical flow cytometry. Each sorted fraction had its genomic DNA isolated and then quantified by UV absorbance on a Nanodrop 2000c.

General study outcomes and caveats: Pairwise subsampling indicated that sequencing depth was expected to affect the degree of clonotype sharing among donors. Incomplete sequencing was indicated by rarefaction of sorted-subset datasets, despite the large sequencing depth. Sampling was restricted to blood, and TCR repertoires in tissues likely differ from the TCR repertoires found in blood. The genetic and exposure-history diversity represented was limited by the small number of donors. Across a few donors, approximately 4.9% of naive CD4, 3.5% of naive CD8, 2.3% of memory CD4, and under 0.45% of memory CD8 clonotypes were shared. Larger estimated clonotype richness was generally found for naive subsets than for memory subsets. Clonotypes shared by all four sorted-subset donors showed higher generation probabilities than non-shared clonotypes.

In regard to this clone: Its antigen is still unknown. Qualities for individual bases were not recorded, and no much larger clone is one base off.

This receptor was taken from a man aged 18 to 29 in good health. Some clones in this sample may be carry-over from other donors' samples. Sequenced material: memory CD4+ T cells from PBMCs. The cell subset or site label, read with the paper, signifies: CD45RA-negative fraction. This chain is built from TRBV5-1 and TRBJ2-7; 9 middle bases align to TRBD1. The DNA sequence is TGCGCCAGCAGCTCCCGGACAGGGGACTCCTACGAGCAGTACTTC. It specifies CASSSRTGDSYEQYF.